Given below is one T cell receptor (beta chain) in context. This record comes from a study of blood T cells in healthy people across ages. A J-beta primer mix and a sample-barcoded 5' primer were used in a second PCR of about 7 to 12 cycles. TCRdb independently ran MiXCR on the 5' RACE reads; one entry per CDR3 protein. Of 550,000 to 600,000 distinct CDR3 sequences listed, 25% to 30% are singletons. The V end lost 0 bases, the J end lost 0 bases, and 10 bases lay between the germline ends. CDR1 is SGHDT and CDR2 is YYEEEE in the germline V gene. The CDR3 has 16 amino acids. This clonotype was sampled from a woman aged 70 to 79 in good health. Material for sequencing was blood. J is TRBJ1-5 and V is TRBV5-6; D is possibly TRBD1 (6 bases). The CDR3 loop is CASSLGGQHSNQPQHF. The CDR3 DNA is TGTGCCAGCAGCTTGGGGGGACAACATAGCAATCAGCCCCAGCATTTT.